This record concerns one T cell receptor beta chain sequence. The target antigen is unknown. Assay: immunoSEQ multiplex PCR; the TCRdb copy retains only in-frame clones and omits some. The sample lists around 80,000 clones, around 82% occurring once. CDR1 and CDR2 from the germline V gene are MNHEY and SMNVEV (reference sequence). CDR3 length: 14 residues. The V end was cut by 6 bases, the J end by 0 bases, with 11 bases between. The data originate from a study of T cell responses to AZD1222 COVID-19 vaccine. Whole-study findings and limits: Just a handful of AZD1222 recipients were seropositive at baseline.

This specimen consisted of peripheral blood, obtained 28 days after the second AZD1222 dose. This receptor was obtained from an adult who received the AZD1222 COVID-19 vaccine. V usage is TRBV27 and J usage is TRBJ1-1; possibly TRBD1 for D (5 bases). This chain's CDR3 is CASSQLQVNTEAFF. The CDR3 DNA sequence: TGTGCCAGCAGCCAACTACAGGTGAACACTGAAGCTTTCTTT.